Listed here are 2 T cell receptor beta chains from one sample, sequenced in a study of T-cell reconstitution after alpha-beta-depleted transplantation in children. Unique molecular identifiers were used in preparing the TCRbeta library. TCRdb re-derived calls from the PCR reads in MiXCR, one entry per CDR3 protein. The profile shows fewer than 700,000 distinct CDR3 sequences, around 23% of them singletons. The sample here was PBMCs, mostly from graft donor cells, taken 360 days after TCRalphabeta/CD19-depleted stem cell transplant. These receptors originate from a boy younger than two who had a stem cell transplant for acute myeloid leukemia, so the T cells may come from the graft donor.

This clonotype was counted ten times or more. The rearrangement links TRBV20-1 to TRBJ2-7; a weak D match, TRBD2 (7 bases). V was trimmed by 0 bases and J by 11 bases, leaving 23 bases between them. Germline CDR1 DFQATT, CDR2 SNEGSKA (reference sequence). This CDR3 contains 15 residues. Written as DNA, the CDR3 is TGCAGTGCTAGAGATCCGAACCTCCTCCGGGGGGCCGAGTACGTC. It encodes CSARDPNLLRGAEYV.

Many counts were recorded for this clonotype. The J gene is TRBJ2-1, the V gene TRBV12-3 or TRBV12-4; no reliable D call. The CDR3 contains 13 residues. The V and J ends lost 1 base and 9 bases respectively, with 10 bases between them. The CDR3 DNA follows: TGTGCCAGCAGTTTAGAGGCTAGGCTTGAGCAGTTCTTC. Its protein product is CASSLEARLEQFF.